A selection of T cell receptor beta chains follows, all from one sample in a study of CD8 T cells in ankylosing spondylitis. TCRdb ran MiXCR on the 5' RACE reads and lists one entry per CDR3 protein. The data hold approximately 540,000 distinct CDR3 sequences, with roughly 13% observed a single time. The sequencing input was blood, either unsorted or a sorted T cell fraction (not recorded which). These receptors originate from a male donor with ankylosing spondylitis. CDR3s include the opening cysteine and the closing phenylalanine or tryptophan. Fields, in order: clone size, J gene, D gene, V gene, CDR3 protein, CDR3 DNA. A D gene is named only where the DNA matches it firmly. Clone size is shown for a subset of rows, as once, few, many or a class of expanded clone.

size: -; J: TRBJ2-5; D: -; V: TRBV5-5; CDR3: CASTLGLARETQYF; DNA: TGTGCCAGCACCTTGGGGCTAGCGCGGGAGACCCAGTACTTC
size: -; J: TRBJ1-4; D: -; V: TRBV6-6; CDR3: CASRWGRGEKLFF; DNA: TGTGCCAGCAGGTGGGGCCGGGGGGAAAAACTGTTTTTT
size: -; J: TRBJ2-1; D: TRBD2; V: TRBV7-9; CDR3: CASSSLAGPRSYNEQFF; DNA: TGTGCCAGCAGCTCACTAGCGGGGCCCCGCTCCTACAATGAGCAGTTCTTC
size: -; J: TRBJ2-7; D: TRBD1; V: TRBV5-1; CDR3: CASSLEDRVGEQYF; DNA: TGCGCCAGCAGCTTGGAGGACAGGGTCGGCGAGCAGTACTTC
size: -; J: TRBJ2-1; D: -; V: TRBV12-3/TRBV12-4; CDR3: CASSLVGGPLNEQFF; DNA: TGTGCCAGCAGTCTTGTTGGTGGGCCTCTTAATGAGCAGTTCTTC
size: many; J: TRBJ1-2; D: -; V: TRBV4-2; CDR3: CASSRQDLYTF; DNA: TGTGCCAGCAGCCGACAGGACCTCTACACCTTC
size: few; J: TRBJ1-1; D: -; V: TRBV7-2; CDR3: CASSLEGRVAFF; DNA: TGTGCCAGCAGCTTAGAGGGCAGGGTAGCTTTCTTT
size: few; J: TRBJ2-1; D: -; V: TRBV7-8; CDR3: CASRFAAAGSYNEQFF; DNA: TGTGCCAGCAGGTTTGCGGCGGCAGGCTCCTACAATGAGCAGTTCTTC
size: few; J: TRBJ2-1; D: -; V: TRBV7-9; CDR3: CASSPGGAKPGDEQFF; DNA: TGTGCCAGCAGCCCTGGCGGGGCAAAACCGGGGGATGAGCAGTTCTTC
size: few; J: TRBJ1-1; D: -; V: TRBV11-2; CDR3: CASSPTGLGYTEAFF; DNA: TGTGCCAGCAGCCCTACCGGCCTAGGGTACACTGAAGCTTTCTTT
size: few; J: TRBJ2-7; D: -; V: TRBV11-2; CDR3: CASSPPNELEQYF; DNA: TGTGCCAGCAGCCCCCCGAATGAACTGGAGCAGTACTTC
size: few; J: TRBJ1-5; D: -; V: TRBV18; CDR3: CASSPLEGSDQPQHF; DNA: TGTGCCAGCTCACCACTCGAGGGGTCGGATCAGCCCCAGCATTTT
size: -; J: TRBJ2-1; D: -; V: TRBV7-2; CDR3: CASSLQEGRNEQFF; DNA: TGTGCCAGCAGCCTTCAGGAGGGCCGAAATGAGCAGTTCTTC
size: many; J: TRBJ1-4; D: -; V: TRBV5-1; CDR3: CASSQNPATNEKLFF; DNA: TGCGCCAGCAGCCAGAACCCAGCAACTAATGAAAAACTGTTTTTT
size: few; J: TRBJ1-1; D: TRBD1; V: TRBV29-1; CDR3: CSVVWGQGRWPEAFF; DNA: TGCAGCGTAGTCTGGGGACAGGGTCGATGGCCTGAAGCTTTCTTT
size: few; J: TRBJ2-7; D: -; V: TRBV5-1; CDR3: CASSLGSTSSYEQYF; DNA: TGCGCCAGCAGCTTGGGGTCCACAAGCTCCTACGAGCAGTACTTC
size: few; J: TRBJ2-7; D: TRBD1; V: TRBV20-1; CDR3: CSAHGTGTVGYEQYF; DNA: TGCAGTGCTCACGGGACAGGGACGGTGGGCTACGAGCAGTACTTC
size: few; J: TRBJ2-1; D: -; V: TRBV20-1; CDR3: CSAREDPYNEQFF; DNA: TGCAGTGCTAGAGAGGACCCCTACAATGAGCAGTTCTTC
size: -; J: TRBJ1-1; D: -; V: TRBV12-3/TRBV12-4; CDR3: CASTLDGYTEAFF; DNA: TGTGCCAGCACCTTGGACGGGTACACTGAAGCTTTCTTT
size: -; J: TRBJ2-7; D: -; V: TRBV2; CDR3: CASRRDSYEQYF; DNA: TGTGCCAGCAGGAGAGATTCCTACGAGCAGTACTTC
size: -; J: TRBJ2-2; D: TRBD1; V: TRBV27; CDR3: CASSSQDRGNTGELFF; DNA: TGTGCCAGCAGTTCCCAGGACAGGGGGAACACCGGGGAGCTGTTTTTT
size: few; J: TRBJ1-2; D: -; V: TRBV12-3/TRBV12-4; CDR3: CASTLRGGSGNYGYTF; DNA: TGTGCCAGCACTCTTCGTGGGGGTTCAGGGAACTATGGCTACACCTTC
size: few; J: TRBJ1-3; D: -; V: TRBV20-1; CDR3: CSARDDRPPVGTIYF; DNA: TGCAGTGCTAGAGATGACAGACCCCCAGTTGGCACCATATATTTT
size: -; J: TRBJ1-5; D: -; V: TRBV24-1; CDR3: CATSDPGTHNQPQHF; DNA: TGTGCCACCAGTGACCCCGGGACACATAATCAGCCCCAGCATTTT
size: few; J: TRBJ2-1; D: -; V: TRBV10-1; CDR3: CASSESGAGEQFF; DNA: TGCGCCAGCAGTGAGTCGGGGGCGGGTGAGCAGTTCTTC
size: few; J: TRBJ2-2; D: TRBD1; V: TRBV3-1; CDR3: CASSHSTGDTGELFF; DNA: TGTGCCAGCAGCCACTCTACAGGGGACACCGGGGAGCTGTTTTTT
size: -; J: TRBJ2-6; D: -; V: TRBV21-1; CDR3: CASSKGGPVLGGLGANVLTF; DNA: TGTGCCAGCAGCAAAGGGGGCCCTGTGTTGGGTGGACTTGGGGCCAACGTCCTGACTTTC
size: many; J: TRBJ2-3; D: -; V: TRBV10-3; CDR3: CAIRTTDTQYF; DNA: TGTGCCATCAGGACCACAGATACGCAGTATTTT
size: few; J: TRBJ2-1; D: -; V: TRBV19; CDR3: CASSSLGALNEQFF; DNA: TGTGCCAGTAGTTCGCTCGGGGCCCTGAATGAGCAGTTCTTC
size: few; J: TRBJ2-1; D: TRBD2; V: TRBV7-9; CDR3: CASSLAGGLASNEQFF; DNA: TGTGCCAGCAGCTTAGCCGGGGGACTAGCCTCCAATGAGCAGTTCTTC
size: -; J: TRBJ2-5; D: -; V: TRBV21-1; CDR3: CASWETQYF; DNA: TGTGCCAGTTGGGAGACCCAGTACTTC
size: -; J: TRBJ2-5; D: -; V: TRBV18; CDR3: CASSREVTESLAGETQYF; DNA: TGTGCCAGCTCCAGGGAAGTGACAGAGAGCCTGGCCGGGGAGACCCAGTACTTC
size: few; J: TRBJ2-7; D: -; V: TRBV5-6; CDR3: CASSLNRGTYEQYF; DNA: TGTGCCAGCAGCTTGAATAGGGGGACCTACGAGCAGTACTTC
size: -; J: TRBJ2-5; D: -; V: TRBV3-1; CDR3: CASSQGTRQETQYF; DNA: TGTGCCAGCAGCCAAGGAACTAGACAAGAGACCCAGTACTTC
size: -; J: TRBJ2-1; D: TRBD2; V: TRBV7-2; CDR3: CASSLVSGGAYNEQFF; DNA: TGTGCCAGCAGCTTAGTGTCGGGAGGGGCCTACAATGAGCAGTTCTTC
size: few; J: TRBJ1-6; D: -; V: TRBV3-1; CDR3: CASSPQIWHHSPLHF; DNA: TGTGCCAGCAGCCCACAGATATGGCACCATTCACCCCTCCACTTT
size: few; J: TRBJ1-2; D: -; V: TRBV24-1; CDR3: CATGAAYGYGYTF; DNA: TGTGCCACCGGGGCAGCGTACGGCTATGGCTACACCTTC
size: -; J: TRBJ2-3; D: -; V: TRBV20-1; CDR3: CSARTWSTDTQYF; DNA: TGCAGTGCTAGGACATGGAGCACAGATACGCAGTATTTT
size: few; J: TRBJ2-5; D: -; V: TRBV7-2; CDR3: CASSYGTGETQYF; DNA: TGTGCCAGCAGCTACGGGACGGGGGAGACCCAGTACTTC
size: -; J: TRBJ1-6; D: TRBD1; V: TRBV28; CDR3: CASRPTGWDNSPLHF; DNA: TGTGCCAGCAGACCGACAGGGTGGGATAATTCACCCCTCCACTTT
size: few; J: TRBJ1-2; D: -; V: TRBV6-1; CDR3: CASSETGEGYTF; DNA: TGTGCCAGCAGTGAGACCGGAGAAGGCTACACCTTC
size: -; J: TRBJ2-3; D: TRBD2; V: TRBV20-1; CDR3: CSARDPAGELDTQYF; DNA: TGCAGTGCTAGAGACCCAGCGGGAGAGTTGGATACGCAGTATTTT
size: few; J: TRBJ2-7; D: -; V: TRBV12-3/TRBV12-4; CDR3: CASSLEGGAPYEQYF; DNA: TGTGCCAGCAGTTTAGAGGGGGGAGCCCCCTACGAGCAGTACTTC
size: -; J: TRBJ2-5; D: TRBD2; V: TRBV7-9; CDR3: CASSLIAGEGTQYF; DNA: TGTGCCAGCAGCTTAATAGCGGGAGAAGGGACCCAGTACTTC
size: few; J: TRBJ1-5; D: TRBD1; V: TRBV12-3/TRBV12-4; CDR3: CASTLDRGPSQPQHF; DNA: TGTGCCAGCACCCTCGACAGGGGCCCTAGTCAGCCCCAGCATTTT
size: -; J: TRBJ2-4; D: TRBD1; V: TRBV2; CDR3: CASSFGQGPIAKNIQYF; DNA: TGTGCCAGCAGCTTCGGACAGGGGCCCATTGCCAAAAACATTCAGTACTTC
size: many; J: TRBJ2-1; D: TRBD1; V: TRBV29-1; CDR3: CSAPHGTGDQQFF; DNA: TGCAGCGCACCTCACGGGACAGGGGACCAGCAGTTCTTC
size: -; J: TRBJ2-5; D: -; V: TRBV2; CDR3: CASRDNEETQYF; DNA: TGTGCCAGCCGGGACAATGAAGAGACCCAGTACTTC
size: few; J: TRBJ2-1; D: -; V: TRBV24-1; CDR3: CATSDFRGYEQFF; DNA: TGTGCCACCAGTGATTTTCGAGGTTATGAGCAGTTCTTC
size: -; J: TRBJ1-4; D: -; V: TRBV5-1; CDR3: CASSISGDTNEKLFF; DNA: TGCGCCAGCAGCATCTCAGGGGACACTAATGAAAAACTGTTTTTT
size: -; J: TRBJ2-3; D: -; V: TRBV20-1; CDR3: CSAVVFTSTDTQYF; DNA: TGCAGTGCTGTAGTTTTTACTAGCACAGATACGCAGTATTTT
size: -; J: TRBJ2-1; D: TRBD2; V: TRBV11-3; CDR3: CASSLVGTSGSSYNEQFF; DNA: TGTGCCAGCAGCTTAGTAGGGACTAGCGGGAGCTCCTACAATGAGCAGTTCTTC